This T cell receptor (beta chain) was observed in a study of blood T cells in healthy people across ages. Whole-study findings and limits: Estimated diversity, derived from one million T cells, was regarded as an underestimate. The long-lived group displayed more naive CD4+ cells, plus higher diversity, than the aged donors did.

Details on this clonotype: Its antigen is still unknown.

A second PCR of 7 to 11 cycles used a sample-barcoded 5' primer and a J-beta primer mix. All samples gave at least 2.5 million CDR3-containing paired-end reads. TCRdb fed the 5' RACE reads into MiXCR, producing one record per CDR3 protein. The sample holds some 880,000 distinct CDR3 sequences; around 36% are singletons and the top ten take approximately 12%. This CDR3 comprises 12 residues. CDR1 DFQATT and CDR2 SNEGSKA come from the germline V gene (reference sequence). The sequenced sample consisted of blood. The rearrangement links TRBV20-1 to TRBJ2-3; 9 bases fit TRBD1. This receptor was identified in a man younger than 35 in good health. The CDR3 protein is CSARTGEDTQYF. CDR3 DNA sequence: TGCAGCGCACGGACAGGGGAAGATACGCAGTATTTT.